The present T cell receptor beta chain was sequenced within a study of patients and donors after allogeneic stem cell transplantation. Germline-derived CDR1 and CDR2 are SGHRS and YFSETQ. The CDR3 loop spans 14 amino acids. V was clipped by 2 bases and J by 12 bases; unmatched bases: 10. One entry per CDR3 protein results from TCRdb running MiXCR on the RT-PCR reads. Among about 960,000 distinct CDR3 sequences listed, about 20% were seen once. This clonotype was detected ten times or more. Source material: blood, either unsorted or a sorted T cell fraction (not recorded which). The rearrangement uses TRBV5-1 and TRBJ2-1, with TRBD1 matching 8 bases. This clonotype was sampled from a human donor who was either an allogeneic HSCT recipient or a stem cell or donor lymphocyte infusion donor (not recorded which). It is not recorded whose cells these are; they may come from a transplant donor. This CDR3 reads CASSLQGDGGVQFF. Written as DNA, the CDR3 is TGCGCCAGCAGCTTACAGGGGGACGGGGGCGTGCAGTTCTTC.